This TCR beta chain was retrieved from a study of T-cell reconstitution after alpha-beta-depleted transplantation in children (dated by TCRdb to about 2016). Looking at the study overall: Using TCR repertoire profiling, the study quantitatively followed how T-cell immune reconstitution unfolded in children after TCRalphabeta/CD19-depleted allogeneic hematopoietic cell transplantation.

CDR1 and CDR2 are drawn from the germline V gene: MNHNS, SASEGT. V lost 6 bases and J lost 3 bases; the stretch between them is 15 bases long. The cysteine opens and the phenylalanine closes a CDR3 of 14 amino acids. Here the CDR3 DNA is all that survives: 42 bases in frame from base 1. This clonotype occurred a few times. The antigen it recognizes is unknown. No qualities accompany the bases; no much larger clone lies one base away. The library was generated by PCR. Sequencer: Illumina HiSeq 2500. To normalize quantification of the TCRbeta repertoire, the TCR libraries were built with molecular barcoding that relied on unique molecular identifiers. The public reads were reanalyzed by TCRdb: fastp trimming at Q25, MiXCR alignment, in-frame beta chains only. Each entry merges the rows of one CDR3 protein and shows their most common DNA and genes. A total of around 600,000 distinct CDR3 sequences appear in this sample, roughly 15% of them only once. The ten largest clonotypes hold 0.85% to 1.3% of the sample.

The chain links TRBV6-1 with TRBJ2-7; no D gene is confidently identified. Sequences were derived from PBMCs from the stem cell graft donor, sampled from the stem cell graft. The TCR was taken from a human donor who donated a stem cell graft to a child with acute myeloid leukemia. The CDR3 region reads CASSVAVSNYEQYF. The nucleotide sequence reads as follows: TGTGCCAGCAGCGTTGCTGTTTCGAACTACGAGCAGTACTTC.